This T cell receptor (beta chain) is drawn from a study of long-term antiretroviral therapy in people with HIV (dated by TCRdb to between 2021 and 2024). About the full investigation: The earliest samples were collected roughly a decade before the 2015 WHO recommendation for immediate ART, at a time when ART was usually postponed until CD4 counts fell. A retrospective serial study tested whether changes in peripheral blood TRB repertoire composition and diversity were associated with ART initiation and durable HIV suppression. The cohort contributed about 190 cryopreserved PBMC samples from a few dozen adults with confirmed HIV infection, collected serially over a mean of about 6 years (range 1-12). Among the roughly 30 participants with HIV, eleven were female. No cross-contamination during QIAcube processing was shown when test extractions of a monoclonal T-cell line were performed alongside approximately 32 polyclonal samples. Paper-wide results and their limitations: The repertoire was dominated across all time points by expanded TRB clones identified before ART initiation, although this dominance was seen to fluctuate and to decrease in many PLHIV after ART. Because PBMC availability was limited, only the TCR beta chain was sequenced, with no alpha chain pairing. Because cell numbers in pre-ART samples were limited, unsorted PBMC were profiled instead of sorted CD4+ and CD8+ T cells. Starting ART was linked to a significant rise in TRB diversity, yet even after long-term ART the diversity remained significantly lower than in transplant donor controls. Samples dated from the mid-2000s to the late 2010s, and the ART regimens used may be less effective than current ones. No data were available on ART adherence, viral resistance or therapy changes, limiting inferences about post-ART repertoire changes. CDR3 length ranges in HIV repertoires were narrower than in controls, and network structure suggested an antigen-experienced repertoire with only a slight naive shift after ART.

The immunoSEQ hsTCRB v3.0 assay was used at survey level resolution to sequence the TRB variable region. The target sequencing depth for TRB was about 40,000-55,000 T-cell genomes per sample. An Illumina MiSeq with a v3 150-cycle kit was used to sequence the pooled TRB libraries. Processing in the source paper ran as follows. Repertoire analysis was performed in R inside a reproducible Nextflow workflow that covered QC, data transformation and analysis. Custom analyses were implemented in LymphoSeq2, an R package for AIRR-Seq data exploration. After excluding a handful of samples that yielded fewer than 5000 total TRB sequences, 188 HIV repertoires remained for analysis. Among the roughly 180 retained HIV repertoires, more than 55 were collected before ART initiation and around 130 after ART initiation. Repertoires were downsampled to 5000 TRB nucleotide sequences, with summary statistics averaged over 100 downsampling iterations. Only TRB sequences with CDR3 regions of at least seven amino acids were retained for analysis. Two measures captured diversity: a Shannon entropy-derived clonality score and the Gini coefficient. In the repertoire networks, any two of the top 5000 CDR3 amino acid sequences were linked whenever the two sequences differed by an edit distance of one. For TRB CDR3 amino acid sequences, antigen specificity groups and MHC restriction were predicted with GLIPH2. To flag known CMV, EBV, HIV or tissue antigen associations, CDR3 amino acid sequences were matched against VDJdb and McPAS-TCR. Pre-ART, post-ART and control groups were compared with Wilcoxon signed-rank tests and Holm-Bonferroni correction. TCRdb retrieved this table from immuneACCESS and kept in-frame rearrangements only. Not all clones are present; in checked studies, unresolved V genes account for under half, and no reason is known for the remainder. V, J and clone size are those of that table, while D and trimming were read from the DNA. Here the sample has about 17,000 clones; over 70% occur a single time. About 9.3% of the sample lies in the top ten.

In regard to this clone: This receptor's antigen is unknown. Base-call qualities are not available, and no considerably larger clone is one nucleotide away.

Per the germline V gene (reference sequence), LNHNV is the CDR1 and YYDKDF is the CDR2. The junction carries 4 bases between V and J, which are trimmed by 0 bases and 5 bases respectively. Including cysteine and phenylalanine, the CDR3 has 12 amino acids. The read is trimmed to its CDR3 DNA, 36 bases read in frame from base 1. To be included, a participant needed at least one PBMC sample from before ART initiation plus at least two post-ART samples. All participants with HIV were treated in the United States of America. Before DNA extraction, cryopreserved samples of about 0.9-10 million PBMC were thawed and then washed. At the time of the earliest PBMC sample, participants with HIV were aged between roughly 23 and 60 years. Each participant contributed PBMC samples from 1-4 timepoints before ART initiation and 2-8 timepoints after ART initiation, with a median of 7 samples. For every participant, serial HIV viral load, CD4+ T-cell count, ART history and demographic data were obtained. A Qiagen kit on a QIAcube was used to extract genomic DNA from unsorted PBMC, with samples processed in batches of 12.

The sequences come from unsorted PBMCs, collected 0.3 years before starting antiretroviral therapy. The clonotype originates from a man aged 50-59 years with HIV. Here the chain combines TRBV15 and TRBJ2-5; the D gene cannot be resolved reliably. The sequenced DNA: TGTGCCACCAGCAGAGACATGGAGACCCAGTACTTC. Translated, this gives CATSRDMETQYF.